The rows below give T cell receptor beta chains drawn from one sample of a study of shared clonotypes between healthy human individuals. Profiling relied on immunoSEQ multiplex PCR, and the TCRdb table lists in-frame clones only, not all of them. Here the sample spans millions of clones, just under 95% being singletons. The sequenced sample consisted of naive CD8+ T cells sorted from blood. The receptors here all came from a man aged 18 to 30 in good health. Each CDR3 is given with its conserved first and last residue. A D gene is named only where the DNA matches it firmly.

-	TRBJ2-7	TRBV27	TGTGCCAGCAGTTTATCCTCGGGGCTCTACGAGCAGTACTTC	CASSLSSGLYEQYF
-	TRBJ1-2	TRBV2	TGTGCCAGCTGTGAAGAGATTCAGGGTTTCTGGTCTAACTATGGCTACACCTTC	CASCEEIQGFWSNYGYTF
-	TRBJ1-3	TRBV27	TGTGCCAGCAGCGTAACAGGCTCTGGAAACACCATATATTTT	CASSVTGSGNTIYF
-	TRBJ2-4	TRBV7-2	TGTGCCAGCAGCTTCCGGGCCTTAAGGTTTGGAAACATTCAGTACTTC	CASSFRALRFGNIQYF
-	TRBJ2-7	TRBV6-5	TGTGCCAGCAGTTACGGCGGGGGCGGTAATTACGAGCAGTACTTC	CASSYGGGGNYEQYF
TRBD2	TRBJ2-7	TRBV30	TGTGCCTGGAGTTGGGCTAGCGGGATCTCGGACGAGCAGTACTTC	CAWSWASGISDEQYF
-	TRBJ2-5	TRBV12-5	TGTGCTAGTGGGCCGCGGGCGGGGCAGCAGACCCAGTACTTC	CASGPRAGQQTQYF
TRBD2	TRBJ2-4	TRBV2	TGTGCCAGCAGTGATGGGGGGGTCCTTTTCAAAAACATTCAGTACTTC	CASSDGGVLFKNIQYF
-	TRBJ1-6	TRBV6-5	TGTGCCAGCAGTTTTTACAAGAATTCACCCCTCCACTTT	CASSFYKNSPLHF
-	TRBJ1-1	TRBV6-6	TGTGCCAGTAGAGACACTGAAGCTTTCTTT	CASRDTEAFF
TRBD1	TRBJ1-1	TRBV28	TGTGCCAGCAGTTTAGCAGGGGGCAACACTGAAGCTTTCTTT	CASSLAGGNTEAFF
-	TRBJ2-3	TRBV5-1	TGCGCCAGCAGCTTGGATCGTCTGGGAGATACGCAGTATTTT	CASSLDRLGDTQYF
TRBD2	TRBJ2-5	TRBV30	TGTGCCTGGAGTGGTGGGACTAGCGGGAGTGGAGAGACCCAGTACTTC	CAWSGGTSGSGETQYF
TRBD1	TRBJ1-6	TRBV27	TGTGCCAGCACTCAGACAGGGGGCTCCTATAATTCACCCCTCCACTTT	CASTQTGGSYNSPLHF
-	TRBJ2-7	TRBV6-5	TGTGCCAGCAGTTACAGTCAGGGTAACTACGAGCAGTACTTC	CASSYSQGNYEQYF
-	TRBJ2-7	TRBV6-1	TGTGCCAGCAGTGAAGATCCCCATGCGGAAAAGAGCTCCTACGAGCAGTACTTC	CASSEDPHAEKSSYEQYF
-	TRBJ1-1	TRBV10-3	TGTGCCATACCCCCGTGGGGGTCAACGGACACTGAAGCTTTCTTT	CAIPPWGSTDTEAFF
-	TRBJ2-7	TRBV4-1	TGCGCCAGCAGCCAAGATCCTGGTTCCTACGAGCAGTACTTC	CASSQDPGSYEQYF
TRBD1	TRBJ1-1	TRBV18	TGTGCCAGCTCACCGGGACAGGGGACCACTGAAGCTTTCTTT	CASSPGQGTTEAFF
TRBD1	TRBJ1-1	TRBV9	TGTGCCAGCAGCCCGTGGTCGGGACAGGGGAACACTGAAGCTTTCTTT	CASSPWSGQGNTEAFF
-	TRBJ2-7	TRBV13	TGTGCCAGCAGCCCTCACCTCGACAGGTTCAACGAGCAGTACTTC	CASSPHLDRFNEQYF
-	TRBJ2-3	TRBV29-1	TGCAGCGTTGAAGGACACGGGATCACAGATACGCAGTATTTT	CSVEGHGITDTQYF
-	TRBJ1-6	TRBV5-1	TGCGCCAGCAGCTTGGGAGAGCTTAATTCACCCCTCCACTTT	CASSLGELNSPLHF
-	TRBJ2-7	TRBV6-5	TGTGCCAGCAGGGGGACCGTTGGTAAGGACGAGCAGTACTTC	CASRGTVGKDEQYF